Listed here are 30 T cell receptor beta chains from one sample, sequenced in a study of response to subunit inactivated influenza vaccine. TCRdb recomputed calls from the RT-PCR reads with MiXCR, one row per CDR3 protein. The sample contains 280,000 or so distinct CDR3 sequences, 20% to 25% of which appear only once. The source material was PBMCs from blood, sampled around 22 months after vaccination. The receptors shown here come from a man between 50 and 69 years old who received an inactivated influenza vaccine.

The sample holds many counts of this clonotype. The chain couples TRBV12-3 or TRBV12-4 to TRBJ1-1; no firm D call. The length of the CDR3 is 15 residues. The V end was cut by 5 bases, the J end by 0 bases, with 13 bases between. For the CDR3, the DNA is TGTGCCAGCAGTCCCTTACCAACCATGAACACTGAAGCTTTCTTT. Its protein is CASSPLPTMNTEAFF.

V is TRBV6-4 and J is TRBJ2-1; tentative D call: TRBD2 (6 bases). Germline values: CDR1 MRHNA, CDR2 SNTAGT. Deletions cut 5 bases from V and 5 bases from J, with 13 bases between. This CDR3 contains 14 residues. In nucleotides, the CDR3 is TGTGCCAGCAGTCCAGGAGGGGCTAACAATGAGCAGTTCTTC. This translates into CASSPGGANNEQFF.

The V gene is TRBV28, the J gene TRBJ2-1; 10 bases fit TRBD2. J was trimmed by 9 bases and V by 4 bases; bases with no gene match: 15. The length of the CDR3 is 17 residues. Germline values: CDR1 MDHEN, CDR2 SYDVKM. For the CDR3, the DNA is TGTGCCAGCAGTTCTCTGTTCAGCGGGGGGGCGACGGGTGAGCAGTTCTTC. Translating it yields CASSSLFSGGATGEQFF.

The chain carries TRBV29-1 and TRBJ2-5, with a weak D call TRBD1 (6 bases). CDR3 length: 12 residues. Looked up from germline, CDR1 is SQVTM and CDR2 is ANQGSEA. V was pared by 3 bases and J by 4 bases, with 9 bases between. Here the CDR3 reads CSVDGGVETQYF. The CDR3, as DNA: TGCAGCGTTGATGGGGGCGTAGAGACCCAGTACTTC.

The CDR3 is CASSQEGGSGGYLTDTQYF. In nucleotides, the CDR3 is TGCGCCAGCAGCCAAGAAGGAGGTAGCGGGGGGTACCTCACAGATACGCAGTATTTT. The genes are TRBV4-1 and TRBJ2-3, with 10 bases aligning to TRBD2. The J segment lost 2 bases and the V segment lost 0 bases, leaving 11 bases of the junction unmatched. The CDR3 has 19 amino acids. Germline loops: CDR1 MGHRA, CDR2 YSYEKL.

V is TRBV12-3 or TRBV12-4 and J is TRBJ2-6; 7 nucleotides match TRBD1. Losses at the gene ends were 6 bases for V and 1 base for J; bases not matched to a gene: 3. The CDR3 runs to 15 residues. As DNA, the CDR3 is TGTGCCAGCAGCCTACAGGGGTCTGGGGCCAACGTCCTGACTTTC. It specifies CASSLQGSGANVLTF.

The chain is built from TRBV4-3 and TRBJ2-5, with 8 bases lining up with TRBD2. Germline V CDR1 and CDR2: LGHNA, YSLEER. The V gene end was trimmed by 2 bases and the J gene end by 1 base; junction bases not matched to a gene: 3. The CDR3 is made up of 15 amino acids. The CDR3 region has the DNA TGCGCCAGCAGCCAACTAGGACTAGCCCAAGAGACCCAGTACTTC. Its translation is CASSQLGLAQETQYF.

Turning to this clonotype: At one end, the junction sequence differs from germline, possibly due to a read error. This chain connects TRBV20-1 to TRBJ2-3; 8 bases are a match to TRBD2. Looked up from germline, CDR1 is DFQATT and CDR2 is SNEGSKA (reference sequence). The CDR3 extends over 14 amino acids. This CDR3 reads CSASPGGGLPFQYF. CDR3 nucleotides: TGTAGTGCTAGCCCCGGGGGGGGGCTCCCCTTTCAGTATTTT.

This clonotype was found a few times. This chain uses TRBV20-1 with TRBJ1-5; D uncertain. The CDR3 runs 13 residues. V was trimmed by 0 bases and J by 6 bases, leaving 9 bases between them. Germline V gene lookup returns CDR1 DFQATT and CDR2 SNEGSKA (reference sequence). Here the CDR3 reads CSARDHSLQPQHF. The CDR3, as DNA: TGCAGTGCTAGAGATCACAGCCTTCAGCCCCAGCATTTT.

This clonotype was observed many times. The V gene is TRBV6-1, the J gene TRBJ2-2; D might be TRBD2 (5 bases). Trimming took off 9 bases at V and 4 bases at J, with 18 bases between the two ends. From germline, CDR1 is MNHNS and CDR2 SASEGT. CDR3 length: 15 residues. CDR3 amino acids: CASQIGLASTGELFF. CDR3 nucleotides: TGTGCCAGTCAAATCGGGCTAGCCAGCACCGGGGAGCTGTTTTTT.

J is TRBJ1-5 and V is TRBV20-1; D remains unclear. The germline V gene encodes CDR1 DFQATT and CDR2 SNEGSKA (reference sequence). V lost 2 bases, J lost 3 bases, and 14 bases lay in between. This CDR3 region has 15 residues. The CDR3 reads CSARSTGILNQPQHF. CDR3 sequence (DNA): TGCAGTGCTAGATCAACCGGGATCCTCAATCAGCCCCAGCATTTT.

The chain combines TRBV6-6 with TRBJ2-5, with D maybe TRBD1 (5 bases). In germline, CDR1 is MNHNY, CDR2 SVGAGI (reference sequence). V was trimmed by 7 bases and J by 2 bases, leaving 11 bases between them. This CDR3 is 13 amino acids long. CDR3 coding DNA: TGTGCCAGCAAAAACAGGTTTCAAGAGACCCAGTACTTC. As protein: CASKNRFQETQYF.

This clonotype was found many times. The chain joins TRBV15 to TRBJ1-5; a weak D match, TRBD1 (5 bases). The V and J ends lost 4 bases and 4 bases respectively, with 11 bases between them. Per the germline V gene, CDR1 is LNHNV and CDR2 is YYDKDF (reference sequence). The CDR3 runs 14 residues. The CDR3 loop reads CATSNARVNQPQHF. The CDR3 nucleotides read TGTGCCACCAGCAACGCCAGGGTAAATCAGCCCCAGCATTTT.

The chain recombines TRBV10-3 with TRBJ2-1; 7 bases match TRBD2. Germline CDR1 is ENHRY and CDR2 is SYGVKD. V was clipped by 6 bases and J by 0 bases; unmatched bases: 14. The CDR3 length is 18 residues. For the CDR3, the DNA is TGTGCCATCAGCGACGGACTAGGGAAGGGACCCTCCTACAATGAGCAGTTCTTC. Encoded protein: CAISDGLGKGPSYNEQFF.

The CDR3 here is CSARPPPGTVMNTEAFF. In DNA, the CDR3 is TGCAGTGCCCGCCCCCCACCCGGGACAGTAATGAACACTGAAGCTTTCTTT. This chain uses TRBV20-1 with TRBJ1-1, with TRBD1 matching 7 bases. CDR3 size: 17 residues. V was pared by 6 bases and J by 0 bases, with 16 bases of the junction left unmatched. Germline V CDR1 and CDR2: DFQATT, SNEGSKA (reference sequence).

CDR3 loop: CASSLGIGNEQFF. The CDR3 DNA sequence: TGTGCCAGCAGCTTAGGCATCGGCAATGAGCAGTTCTTC. The chain is built from TRBV7-2 and TRBJ2-1, with D hard to call. V was pared by 1 base and J by 6 bases, with 7 bases between. Germline V gene sequence: CDR1 SGHTA, CDR2 FQGNSA. This CDR3 has 13 residues.

The CDR3 DNA is TGTGCCAGCAGCTTATCGTTGTCAGAGACCCAGTACTTC. Amino acid sequence: CASSLSLSETQYF. The V gene is TRBV7-3, the J gene TRBJ2-5; D is ambiguous. Germline loops: CDR1 SGHTA, CDR2 FQGTGA. V was pared by 2 bases and J by 4 bases, with 8 bases between. This CDR3 contains 13 residues.

This chain connects TRBV11-2 to TRBJ2-7; D gene ambiguous. The CDR3 loop spans 11 amino acids. The ends were cut back, 0 bases at V and 6 bases at J, with 3 bases in the middle. Germline V gene sequence: CDR1 SGHAT, CDR2 FQNNGV. The CDR3 loop reads CASSLEVEQYF. The DNA of the CDR3 is TGTGCCAGCAGCTTAGAGGTCGAGCAGTACTTC.

This clonotype came up a few times. CDR3 nucleotide sequence: TGCGCCAGCAGCCAAGATTGGGGACTAGCGGGAGCTGAGCAGTTCTTC. It translates to CASSQDWGLAGAEQFF. The chain is built from TRBV4-1 and TRBJ2-1; 14 nucleotides agree with TRBD2. The CDR3 is made up of 16 amino acids. J lost 9 bases, V lost 0 bases, and 4 bases had no gene match. Per the germline V gene, CDR1 is MGHRA and CDR2 is YSYEKL.

Ten or more counts support this clonotype. This sequence joins TRBV11-2 and TRBJ1-1, with a possible D match to TRBD1 (5 bases). With 5 bases removed from V and 0 bases from J, the gap between germline ends came to 16 bases. Germline lookup yields CDR1 SGHAT and CDR2 FQNNGV. The CDR3 runs to 16 residues. CDR3 residues: CASSRFETVMNTEAFF. DNA for the CDR3: TGTGCCAGCAGCCGATTTGAGACAGTCATGAACACTGAAGCTTTCTTT. The whole variable domain, remainder taken from reference TRBV11-2 and TRBJ1-1, is EAGVAQSPRYKIIEKRQSVAFWCNPISGHATLYWYQQILGQGPKLLIQFQNNGVVDDSQLPKDRFSAERLKGVDSTLKIQPAKLEDSAVYLCASSRFETVMNTEAFFGQGTRLTVV.

The V gene is TRBV20-1, the J gene TRBJ2-7, with D perhaps assigned TRBD1 or TRBD2 (7 bases each). Germline V CDR1 and CDR2: DFQATT, SNEGSKA (reference sequence). Trimming left V 6 bases short and J 3 bases short, with 15 bases between. This CDR3 has 13 amino acids. In nucleotides, the CDR3 is TGCAGTGCGGGAGGGGGCTTCGGCTACGAGCAGTACTTC. Translated, it gives CSAGGGFGYEQYF.

For the CDR3, the DNA is TGTGCCAGCAGTTACTCGGGTGTCAGCAATCAGCCCCAGCATTTT. Translated: CASSYSGVSNQPQHF. The rearrangement uses TRBV6-5 and TRBJ1-5; D is ambiguous. There are 15 residues in the CDR3. Trimming cost V 0 bases and J 1 base, with 7 bases left between them. Germline assignment: CDR1 MNHEY and CDR2 SVGAGI.

This clonotype was counted a few times. The CDR3 sequence is CASSQDRARGALYEQYF. The CDR3 bases are TGCGCCAGCAGCCAAGATCGGGCCCGAGGTGCCCTCTACGAGCAGTACTTC. The chain carries TRBV4-3 and TRBJ2-7; D uncertain. The CDR3 is 17 residues long. V was trimmed by 0 bases and J by 3 bases, leaving 18 bases between them. Germline V gives CDR1 LGHNA, CDR2 YSLEER.

This chain joins TRBV3-1 and TRBJ2-5; the D is unclear. The CDR3 is 14 residues long. V lost 1 base and J 1 base, leaving 7 bases between the germline ends. CDR1 and CDR2 from the germline V gene are LGHDT and YNNKEL (reference sequence). The chain's CDR3 is CASSQAQVQETQYF. CDR3 nucleotide sequence: TGTGCCAGCAGCCAAGCGCAAGTCCAAGAGACCCAGTACTTC.

This rearrangement joins TRBV20-1 to TRBJ1-1; a weak D match, TRBD1 (5 bases). Germline values: CDR1 DFQATT, CDR2 SNEGSKA (reference sequence). The CDR3 covers 15 residues. V shed 4 bases and J shed 0 bases, with 15 bases lying between them. The CDR3 region has the DNA TGCAGTGCTACCGGTAACAGGCCCATGAACACTGAAGCTTTCTTT. Residues: CSATGNRPMNTEAFF.

This chain links TRBV5-8 with TRBJ1-5, with D perhaps TRBD1 (6 bases). The CDR3 runs to 15 residues. Germline loops: CDR1 SGHTS, CDR2 YDEGEE. Trimming cost V 2 bases and J 6 bases, with 15 bases left between them. The CDR3 region has the DNA TGTGCCAGCAGCTTAGACAGGTTAGGATTTCAGCCCCAGCATTTT. Its protein product is CASSLDRLGFQPQHF.

The chain uses TRBV30 and TRBJ2-7, with 7 bases identical to TRBD2. Losses at the gene ends were 4 bases for V and 1 base for J; bases not matched to a gene: 4. Germline V gene lookup returns CDR1 GTSNPN and CDR2 SVGIG (reference sequence). The CDR3 contains 13 residues. The CDR3 bases are TGTGCCTGGAAATTAGCGGGTTCCTACGAGCAGTACTTC. The encoded protein is CAWKLAGSYEQYF.

The chain carries TRBV19 and TRBJ2-3; no reliable D call. The CDR3 loop spans 15 amino acids. Germline-derived CDR1 and CDR2 are LNHDA and SQIVND (reference sequence). Trimming left V 4 bases short and J 0 bases short, with 11 bases between. The CDR3 DNA reads as TGTGCCAGTAGTAATGGTCAGACTAGCACAGATACGCAGTATTTT. Its protein is CASSNGQTSTDTQYF.

This chain joins TRBV20-1 and TRBJ1-5, with TRBD1 as a possible D gene (6 bases). Germline V gene data show CDR1 as DFQATT and CDR2 as SNEGSKA (reference sequence). The CDR3 consists of 14 residues. The V end was cut by 5 bases, the J end by 2 bases, with 13 bases between. The CDR3 is CSASTGYGNQPQHF. The CDR3 nucleotides read TGCAGTGCTTCCACAGGGTATGGCAATCAGCCCCAGCATTTT.

The gene calls are TRBV6-1 and TRBJ1-4, with D perhaps matching TRBD1 (5 bases). The CDR3 has 14 residues. Deletions cut 5 bases from V and 8 bases from J, with 15 bases between. Germline V gene sequence: CDR1 MNHNS, CDR2 SASEGT. The CDR3 here is CASSTGAGGEKLFF. The CDR3 DNA sequence: TGTGCCAGCAGTACCGGGGCCGGTGGCGAAAAACTGTTTTTT.